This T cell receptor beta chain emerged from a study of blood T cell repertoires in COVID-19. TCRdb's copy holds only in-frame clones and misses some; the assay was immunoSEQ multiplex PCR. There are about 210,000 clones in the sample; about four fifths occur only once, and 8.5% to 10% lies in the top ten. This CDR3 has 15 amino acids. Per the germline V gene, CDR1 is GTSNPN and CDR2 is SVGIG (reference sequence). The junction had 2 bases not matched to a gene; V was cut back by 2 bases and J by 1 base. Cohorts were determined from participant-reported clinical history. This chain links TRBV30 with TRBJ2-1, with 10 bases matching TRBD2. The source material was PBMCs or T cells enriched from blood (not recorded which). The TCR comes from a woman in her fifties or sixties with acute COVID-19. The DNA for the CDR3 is TGTGCCTGGAGTTTACTAGCGGGGTCCTACAATGAGCAGTTCTTC. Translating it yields CAWSLLAGSYNEQFF. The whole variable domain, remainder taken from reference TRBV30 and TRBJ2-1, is SQTIHQWPATLVQPVGSPLSLECTVEGTSNPNLYWYRQAAGRGLQLLFYSVGIGQISSEVPQNLSASRPQDRQFILSSKKLLLSDSGFYLCAWSLLAGSYNEQFFGPGTRLTVL.